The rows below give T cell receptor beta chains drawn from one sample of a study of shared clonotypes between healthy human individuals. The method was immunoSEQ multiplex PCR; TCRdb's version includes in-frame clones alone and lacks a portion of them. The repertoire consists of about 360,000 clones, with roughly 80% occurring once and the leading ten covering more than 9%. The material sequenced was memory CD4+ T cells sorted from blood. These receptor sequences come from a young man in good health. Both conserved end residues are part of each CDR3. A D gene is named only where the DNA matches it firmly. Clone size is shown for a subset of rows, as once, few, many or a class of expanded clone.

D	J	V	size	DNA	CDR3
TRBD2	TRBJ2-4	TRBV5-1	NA	TGCGCCAGCAGACATGGACTAGCGGAGAAAAACATTCAGTACTTC	CASRHGLAEKNIQYF
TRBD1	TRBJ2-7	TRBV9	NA	TGTGCCAGCACCCGGGACAGGGCCGGGGAGCAGTACTTC	CASTRDRAGEQYF
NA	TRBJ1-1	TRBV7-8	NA	TGTGCCAGCAGCCCTTCGGGACAGAACACTGAAGCTTTCTTT	CASSPSGQNTEAFF
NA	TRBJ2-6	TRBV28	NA	TGTGCCAGCAGTCCAACAGGGCTCTCTGGGGCCAACGTCCTGACTTTC	CASSPTGLSGANVLTF
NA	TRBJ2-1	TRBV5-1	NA	TGCGCCAGCAGCTTGTATCCAAGTGCAGATGAGCAGTTCTTC	CASSLYPSADEQFF
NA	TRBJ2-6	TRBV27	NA	TGTGCCAGCTCAGGGAAAATTGGGGCCAACGTCCTGACTTTC	CASSGKIGANVLTF
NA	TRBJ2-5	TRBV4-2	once	TGTGCCAGCAGCCAGCTAAGGAAACAAGAGACCCAGTACTTC	CASSQLRKQETQYF
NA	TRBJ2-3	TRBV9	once	TGTGCCAGCAGCGCCCGAACAGATACGCAGTATTTT	CASSARTDTQYF
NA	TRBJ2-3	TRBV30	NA	TGTGCCTGGAGTGTACCAAGCAGTAGCACAGATACGCAGTATTTT	CAWSVPSSSTDTQYF
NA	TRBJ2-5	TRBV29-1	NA	TGCAGCGCCGAGACAGGCCGCGAGACCCAGTACTTC	CSAETGRETQYF
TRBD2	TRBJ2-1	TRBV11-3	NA	TGTGCCAGCAGCTTAGGAATGGGGACTAGGTCCAATGAGCAGTTCTTC	CASSLGMGTRSNEQFF
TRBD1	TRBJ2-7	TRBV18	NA	TGTGCCAGCTCACCAAGGTTTCGAACAGGGGGAACCTACGAGCAGTACTTC	CASSPRFRTGGTYEQYF
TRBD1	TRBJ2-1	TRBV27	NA	TGTGCCAGCAGAAGGACAGGACTCACCATTAGCTCCTACAATGAGCAGTTCTTC	CASRRTGLTISSYNEQFF
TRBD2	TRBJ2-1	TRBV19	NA	TGTGCCAGTAGTCGGTTAGGGACTAGCGGGAAATATGAGCAGTTCTTC	CASSRLGTSGKYEQFF
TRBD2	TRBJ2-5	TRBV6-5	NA	TGTGCCAGCAGTTTGGGACTAGCGGGAACAGAGACCCAGTACTTC	CASSLGLAGTETQYF
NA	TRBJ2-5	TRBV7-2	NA	TGTGCCAGCAGCTCAACTCGGACCCAGTACTTC	CASSSTRTQYF
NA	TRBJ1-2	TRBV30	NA	TGTGCCTGGAGCCAGACAGGCCCTATCCAACGCTACACCTTC	CAWSQTGPIQRYTF
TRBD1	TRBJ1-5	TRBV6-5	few	TGTGCCAGCAGGGGACAGGGGCGAGAAAATCAGCCCCAGCATTTT	CASRGQGRENQPQHF